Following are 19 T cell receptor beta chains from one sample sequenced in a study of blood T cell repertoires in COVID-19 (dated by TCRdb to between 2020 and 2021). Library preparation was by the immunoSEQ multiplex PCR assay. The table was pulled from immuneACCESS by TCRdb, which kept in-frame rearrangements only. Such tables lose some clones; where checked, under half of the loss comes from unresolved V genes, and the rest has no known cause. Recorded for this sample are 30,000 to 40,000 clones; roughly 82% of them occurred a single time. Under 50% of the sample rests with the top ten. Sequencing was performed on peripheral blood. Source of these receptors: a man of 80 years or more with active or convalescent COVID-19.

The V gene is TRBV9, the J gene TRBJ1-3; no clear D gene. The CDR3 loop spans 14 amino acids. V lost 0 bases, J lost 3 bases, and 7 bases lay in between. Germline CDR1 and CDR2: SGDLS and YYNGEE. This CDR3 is CASSVVGLGNTIYF. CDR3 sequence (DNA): TGTGCCAGCAGCGTAGTAGGACTTGGAAACACCATATATTTT.

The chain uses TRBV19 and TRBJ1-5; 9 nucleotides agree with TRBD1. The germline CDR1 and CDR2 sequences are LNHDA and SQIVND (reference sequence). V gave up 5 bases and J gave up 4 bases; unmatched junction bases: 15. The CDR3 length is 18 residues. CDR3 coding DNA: TGTGCCAGTAGTTTACAGGGGGCGTCGGACAGGTCAAATCAGCCCCAGCATTTT. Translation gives CASSLQGASDRSNQPQHF. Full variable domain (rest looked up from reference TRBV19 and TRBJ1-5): DGGITQSPKYLFRKEGQNVTLSCEQNLNHDAMYWYRQDPGQGLRLIYYSQIVNDFQKGDIAEGYSVSREKKESFPLTVTSAQKNPTAFYLCASSLQGASDRSNQPQHFGDGTRLSIL.

The CDR3 DNA is TGCGCCAGCAGCTTGGAGGAGGGTACTGAAGCTTTCTTT. It translates to CASSLEEGTEAFF. V and J are TRBV5-1 and TRBJ1-1; D unresolved. Trimming pared 0 bases from V and 5 bases from J, leaving 8 bases between. CDR1 SGHRS and CDR2 YFSETQ come from the germline V gene. The CDR3 length is 13 residues.

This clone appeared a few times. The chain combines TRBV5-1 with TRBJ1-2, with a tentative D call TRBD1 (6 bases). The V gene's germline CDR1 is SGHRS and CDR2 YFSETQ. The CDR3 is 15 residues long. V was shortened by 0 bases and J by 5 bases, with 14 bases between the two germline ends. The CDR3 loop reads CASSLDSRGQYGYTF. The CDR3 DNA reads TGCGCCAGCAGCTTGGATTCCAGGGGACAATATGGCTACACCTTC. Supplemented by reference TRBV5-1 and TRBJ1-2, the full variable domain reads KAGVTQTPRYLIKTRGQQVTLSCSPISGHRSVSWYQQTPGQGLQFLFEYFSETQRNKGNFPGRFSGRQFSNSRSEMNVSTLELGDSALYLCASSLDSRGQYGYTFGSGTRLTVV.

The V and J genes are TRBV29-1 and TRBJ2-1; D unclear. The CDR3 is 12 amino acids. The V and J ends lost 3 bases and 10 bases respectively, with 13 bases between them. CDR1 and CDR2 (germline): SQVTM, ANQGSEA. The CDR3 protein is CSVDPSESEQFF. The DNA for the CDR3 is TGCAGCGTTGATCCCTCTGAGAGCGAGCAGTTCTTC.

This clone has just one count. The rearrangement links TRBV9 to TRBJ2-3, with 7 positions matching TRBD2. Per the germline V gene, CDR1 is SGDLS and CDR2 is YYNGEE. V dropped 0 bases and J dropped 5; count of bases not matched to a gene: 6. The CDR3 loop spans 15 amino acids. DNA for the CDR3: TGTGCCAGCAGCGTAGGCGGGAGCGAGATAGATACGCAGTATTTT. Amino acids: CASSVGGSEIDTQYF.

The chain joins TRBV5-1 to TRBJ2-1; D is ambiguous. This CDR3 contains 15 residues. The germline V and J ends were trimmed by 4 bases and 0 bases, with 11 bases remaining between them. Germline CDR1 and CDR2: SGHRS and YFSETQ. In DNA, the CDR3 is TGCGCCAGCAGCCCTGACATGGGCTCCTACAATGAGCAGTTCTTC. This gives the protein CASSPDMGSYNEQFF. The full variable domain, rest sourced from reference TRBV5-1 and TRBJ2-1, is KAGVTQTPRYLIKTRGQQVTLSCSPISGHRSVSWYQQTPGQGLQFLFEYFSETQRNKGNFPGRFSGRQFSNSRSEMNVSTLELGDSALYLCASSPDMGSYNEQFFGPGTRLTVL.

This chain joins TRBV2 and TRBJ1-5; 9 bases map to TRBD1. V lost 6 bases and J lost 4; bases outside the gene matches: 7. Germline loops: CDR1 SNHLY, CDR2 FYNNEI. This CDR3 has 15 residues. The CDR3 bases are TGTGCCAGCAGGGTGGACAGGGGAGAGAATCAGCCCCAGCATTTT. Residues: CASRVDRGENQPQHF.

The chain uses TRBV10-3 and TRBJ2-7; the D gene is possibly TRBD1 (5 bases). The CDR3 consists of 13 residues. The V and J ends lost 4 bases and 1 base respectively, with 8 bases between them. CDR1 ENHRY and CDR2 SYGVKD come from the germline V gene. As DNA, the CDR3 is TGTGCCATCAGTGCAACAGGTTCCTACGAGCAGTACTTC. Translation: CAISATGSYEQYF.

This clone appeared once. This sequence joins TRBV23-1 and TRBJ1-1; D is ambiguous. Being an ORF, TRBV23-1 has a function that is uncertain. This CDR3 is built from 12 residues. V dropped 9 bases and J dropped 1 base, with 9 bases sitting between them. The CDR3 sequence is CARTHENTEAFF. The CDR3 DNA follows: TGCGCCAGGACACATGAGAACACTGAAGCTTTCTTT.

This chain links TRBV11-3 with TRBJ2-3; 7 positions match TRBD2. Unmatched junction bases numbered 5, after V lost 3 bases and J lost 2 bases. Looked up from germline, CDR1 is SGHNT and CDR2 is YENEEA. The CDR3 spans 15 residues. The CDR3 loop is CASSFSGPYTDTQYF. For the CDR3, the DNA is TGTGCCAGCAGCTTTAGCGGGCCCTACACAGATACGCAGTATTTT.

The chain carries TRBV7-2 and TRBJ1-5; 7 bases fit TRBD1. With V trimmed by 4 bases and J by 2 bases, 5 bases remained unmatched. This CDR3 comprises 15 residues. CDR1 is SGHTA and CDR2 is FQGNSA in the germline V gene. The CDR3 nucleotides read TGTGCCAGCAGCTCCACCGGGACAGGCAATCAGCCCCAGCATTTT. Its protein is CASSSTGTGNQPQHF.

The CDR3 sequence: CASSPRGLADHSYEQYF. CDR3 nucleotides: TGTGCCAGTAGTCCTCGGGGCCTAGCGGATCACTCCTACGAGCAGTACTTC. This chain connects TRBV19 to TRBJ2-7; 7 bases map to TRBD2. Germline V gene data show CDR1 as LNHDA and CDR2 as SQIVND (reference sequence). V trimming: 5 bases; J trimming: 0 bases; junction bases outside the gene matches: 13. The CDR3 covers 17 residues.

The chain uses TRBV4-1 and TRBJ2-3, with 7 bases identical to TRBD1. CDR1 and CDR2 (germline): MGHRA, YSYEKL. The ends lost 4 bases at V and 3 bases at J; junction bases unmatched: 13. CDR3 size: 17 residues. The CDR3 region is CASSPLFLRDRTDTQYF. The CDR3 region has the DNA TGCGCCAGCAGCCCCCTTTTCTTAAGGGACAGAACAGATACGCAGTATTTT.

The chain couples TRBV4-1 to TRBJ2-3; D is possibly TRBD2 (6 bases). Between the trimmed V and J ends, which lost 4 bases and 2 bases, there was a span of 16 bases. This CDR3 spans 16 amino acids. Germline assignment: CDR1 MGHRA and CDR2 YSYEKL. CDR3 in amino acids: CASSRATSSFTDTQYF. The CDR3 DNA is TGCGCCAGCAGCCGGGCCACTAGCAGCTTCACAGATACGCAGTATTTT.

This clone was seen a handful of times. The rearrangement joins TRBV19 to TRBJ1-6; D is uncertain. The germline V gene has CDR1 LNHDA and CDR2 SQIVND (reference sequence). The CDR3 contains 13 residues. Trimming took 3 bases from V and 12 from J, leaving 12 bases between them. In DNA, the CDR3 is TGTGCCAGTAGTATGGGCAGGTCTGTACCCCTCCACTTT. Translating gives CASSMGRSVPLHF.

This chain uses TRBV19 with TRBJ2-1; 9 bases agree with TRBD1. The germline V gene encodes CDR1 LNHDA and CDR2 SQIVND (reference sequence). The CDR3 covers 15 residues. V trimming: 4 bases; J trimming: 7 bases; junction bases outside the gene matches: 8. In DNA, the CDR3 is TGTGCCAGTAGTAGGGAGGGACAGGGTTTGAATGAGCAGTTCTTC. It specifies CASSREGQGLNEQFF.

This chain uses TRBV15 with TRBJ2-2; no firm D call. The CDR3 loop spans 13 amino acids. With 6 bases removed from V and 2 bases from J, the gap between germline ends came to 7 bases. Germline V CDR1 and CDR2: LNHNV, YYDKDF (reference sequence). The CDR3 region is CATSSRNTGELFF. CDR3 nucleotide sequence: TGTGCCACCAGTAGTAGAAACACCGGGGAGCTGTTTTTT.

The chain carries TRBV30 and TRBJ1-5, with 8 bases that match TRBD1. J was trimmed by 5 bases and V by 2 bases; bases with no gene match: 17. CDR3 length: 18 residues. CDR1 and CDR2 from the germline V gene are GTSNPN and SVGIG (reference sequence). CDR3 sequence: CAWSPRQGLPSPHQPQHF. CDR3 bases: TGTGCCTGGAGTCCTCGACAGGGGCTCCCTTCCCCTCATCAGCCCCAGCATTTT.